The clone carrying this TCR beta chain was counted many times. Its antigen is as yet unknown. Unique molecular identifiers featured in each of the TCR beta cDNA libraries. TCRdb ran MiXCR on the PCR reads and lists one entry per CDR3 protein. The sample lists some 690,000 distinct CDR3 sequences; roughly 29% were seen once. This sample was included in a study of post-analysis software for immune sequencing data. Study-wide context: Relapsing-remitting, secondary progressive and progressive-relapsing forms of multiple sclerosis all featured among disease courses.

Per the germline V gene, CDR1 is SQVTM and CDR2 is ANQGSEA. The CDR3 is made up of 12 amino acids. The V end was cut by 4 bases, the J end by 0 bases, with 6 bases between. Study-level points and caveats: Controls showed lower frequencies than patients for roughly five TRBV segments, and TRBV5-6, TRBV5-1 and TRBV20-1 were among these.

The sequence derives from a girl between 10 and 17 years old with multiple sclerosis. The sequencing input was blood. The chain joins TRBV29-1 to TRBJ2-5; unclear D gene. CDR3 in amino acids: CSVAAYQETQYF. The DNA of the CDR3 is TGCAGCGTTGCCGCCTACCAAGAGACCCAGTACTTC. Based on the CDR3 plus reference TRBV29-1 and TRBJ2-5, the full variable domain is SAVISQKPSRDICQRGTSLTIQCQVDSQVTMMFWYRQQPGQSLTLIATANQGSEATYESGFVIDKFPISRPNLTFSTLTVSNMSPEDSSIYLCSVAAYQETQYFGPGTRLLVL.